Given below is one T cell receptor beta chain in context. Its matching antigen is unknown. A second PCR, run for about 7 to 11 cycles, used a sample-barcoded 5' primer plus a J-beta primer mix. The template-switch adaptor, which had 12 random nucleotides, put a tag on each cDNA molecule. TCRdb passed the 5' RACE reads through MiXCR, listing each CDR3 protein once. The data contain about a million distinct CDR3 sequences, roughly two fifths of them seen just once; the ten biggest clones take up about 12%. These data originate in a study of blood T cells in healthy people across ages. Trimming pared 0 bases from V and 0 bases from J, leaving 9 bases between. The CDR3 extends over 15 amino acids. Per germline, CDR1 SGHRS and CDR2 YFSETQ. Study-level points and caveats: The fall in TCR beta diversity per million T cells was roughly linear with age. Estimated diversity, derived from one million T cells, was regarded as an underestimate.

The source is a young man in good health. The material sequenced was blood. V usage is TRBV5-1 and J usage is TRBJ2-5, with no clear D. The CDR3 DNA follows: TGCGCCAGCAGCTTGGGGTCAGCTTACCAAGAGACCCAGTACTTC. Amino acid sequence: CASSLGSAYQETQYF. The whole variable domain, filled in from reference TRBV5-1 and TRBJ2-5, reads KAGVTQTPRYLIKTRGQQVTLSCSPISGHRSVSWYQQTPGQGLQFLFEYFSETQRNKGNFPGRFSGRQFSNSRSEMNVSTLELGDSALYLCASSLGSAYQETQYFGPGTRLLVL.